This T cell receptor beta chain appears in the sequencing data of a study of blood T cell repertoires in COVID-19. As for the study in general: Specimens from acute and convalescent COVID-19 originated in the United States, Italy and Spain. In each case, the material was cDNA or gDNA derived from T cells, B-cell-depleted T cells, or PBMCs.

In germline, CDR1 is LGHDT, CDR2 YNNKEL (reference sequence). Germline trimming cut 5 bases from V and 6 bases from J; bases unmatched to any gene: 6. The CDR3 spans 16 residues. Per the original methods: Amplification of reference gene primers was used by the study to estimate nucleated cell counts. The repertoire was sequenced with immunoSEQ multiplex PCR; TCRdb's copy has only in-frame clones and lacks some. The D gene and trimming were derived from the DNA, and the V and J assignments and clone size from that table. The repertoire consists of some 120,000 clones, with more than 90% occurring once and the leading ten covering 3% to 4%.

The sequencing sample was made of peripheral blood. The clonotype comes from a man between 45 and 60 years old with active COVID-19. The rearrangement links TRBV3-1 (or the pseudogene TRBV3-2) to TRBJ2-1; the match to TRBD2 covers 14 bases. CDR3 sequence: CASSYTGTSGGNEQFF. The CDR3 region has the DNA TGTGCCAGCAGCTACACCGGGACTAGCGGGGGCAATGAGCAGTTCTTC.